One sample yielded the 31 T cell receptor beta chains listed below, sequenced in a study of blood T cell repertoires in COVID-19. Method: immunoSEQ multiplex PCR; TCRdb's copy keeps in-frame clones and lacks some. The sample consists of roughly 310,000 clones, about 90% of them appearing once. The specimen sequenced was peripheral blood. All receptors come from a woman between 25 and 40 years old with COVID-19, enrolled during active disease.

The V call is TRBV6-1, the J call TRBJ1-2; 7 bases line up with TRBD1. Germline V CDR1 and CDR2: MNHNS, SASEGT. After removal of 2 bases from V and 8 bases from J, the junction contained 2 bases not matched to a gene. The CDR3 totals 12 residues. CDR3 protein: CASSEPRGGYTF. CDR3 in DNA: TGTGCCAGCAGTGAACCCAGGGGGGGCTACACCTTC.

The chain links TRBV30 to TRBJ2-1; D possibly corresponds to TRBD1 (6 bases). The CDR3 spans 14 residues. V was cut by 0 bases and J by 4 bases, with 10 bases left in between. CDR1 is GTSNPN, CDR2 SVGIG, per germline (reference sequence). CDR3 in DNA: TGTGCCTGGAGTGTAGGGACACTTTACAATGAGCAGTTCTTC. Its translation: CAWSVGTLYNEQFF.

V gene TRBV30 combines with J gene TRBJ1-2; D is possibly TRBD1 (6 bases). V was clipped by 3 bases and J by 3 bases, with 11 bases between them. The germline gives CDR1 GTSNPN, CDR2 SVGIG (reference sequence). The CDR3 covers 13 residues. The CDR3: CAWRPDSHYGYTF. CDR3 nucleotides: TGTGCCTGGAGGCCGGACAGCCACTATGGCTACACCTTC.

Comment on this clone: The same CDR3 is also encoded by other DNA sequences in this sample. This chain links TRBV18 with TRBJ2-5, with D perhaps matching TRBD1 (7 bases). Trimming cost V 6 bases and J 3 bases, with 11 bases left between them. The CDR3 totals 13 residues. CDR1 and CDR2 (germline): KGHSH, LQKENI. The DNA for the CDR3 is TGTGCCAGCTCGCGGGGACAGAAAGAGACCCAGTACTTC. Its translation: CASSRGQKETQYF.

The chain links TRBV5-1 to TRBJ1-1; 12 bases map to TRBD1. The CDR3 is made up of 14 amino acids. Trimming at V came to 2 bases and at J to 12 bases, leaving 8 bases not matched to a gene. CDR1 SGHRS and CDR2 YFSETQ come from the germline V gene. CDR3 DNA: TGCGCCAGCAGCTTCTCCGGGACAGGGGGCGCCCCTTTCTTT. Translation: CASSFSGTGGAPFF.

The chain joins TRBV19 to TRBJ1-5; tentatively, D is TRBD1 (6 bases). Per germline, CDR1 LNHDA and CDR2 SQIVND (reference sequence). The length of the CDR3 is 15 residues. V lost 8 bases to trimming and J lost 4 bases, with 18 bases between them. The CDR3 bases are TGTGCCAGTGGACAGAGGAGGGAGGGAAATCAGCCCCAGCATTTT. Amino acid sequence: CASGQRREGNQPQHF.

The chain links TRBV14 to TRBJ1-2; D is possibly TRBD1 (6 bases). Germline-derived CDR1 and CDR2 are SGHDN and FVKESK. The CDR3 spans 12 residues. V lost 5 bases to trimming and J lost 8 bases, with 12 bases between them. As DNA, the CDR3 is TGTGCCAGCAGCTTTGACAGGTCCGGCTACACCTTC. The encoded protein is CASSFDRSGYTF.

This chain links TRBV27 with TRBJ1-3; tentatively, D is TRBD1 (6 bases). Looked up from germline, CDR1 is MNHEY and CDR2 is SMNVEV (reference sequence). V was trimmed by 6 bases and J by 3 bases, leaving 9 bases between them. The CDR3 has 13 residues. CDR3 coding DNA: TGTGCCAGCAGAGACAGGAATGGAAACACCATATATTTT. Translated: CASRDRNGNTIYF.

The chain employs TRBV6-4 and TRBJ1-6; D is unresolved. The germline CDR1 and CDR2 sequences are MRHNA and SNTAGT. This CDR3 region has 12 residues. The germline V and J ends were trimmed by 9 bases and 13 bases, with 16 bases remaining between them. The CDR3 region is CASQPAVLPLHF. Written as DNA, the CDR3 is TGTGCCAGTCAACCAGCGGTTTTGCCCCTCCACTTT.

The V and J genes are TRBV11-2 and TRBJ2-7, with 8 bases lining up with TRBD2. V shed 6 bases, J shed 5 bases, and the junction held 6 bases outside the gene matches. This CDR3 has 13 residues. Germline CDR1 SGHAT, CDR2 FQNNGV. Written as DNA, the CDR3 is TGTGCCAGCAGACTTAGCGGGACCCACGAGCAGTACTTC. This gives the protein CASRLSGTHEQYF.

V usage is TRBV2 and J usage is TRBJ2-7; perhaps TRBD2 as D (5 bases). V was cut by 1 base and J by 3 bases, with 10 bases left in between. Germline V lookup: CDR1 SNHLY, CDR2 FYNNEI. The CDR3 covers 14 residues. The CDR3 protein is CASSEGLAFYEQYF. CDR3 nucleotide sequence: TGTGCCAGCAGTGAAGGGCTAGCTTTCTACGAGCAGTACTTC.

The chain recombines TRBV5-4 with TRBJ2-1, with 11 bases fitting TRBD2. The CDR3 has 16 residues. CDR1 is SGHNT and CDR2 is YYREEE in the germline V gene (reference sequence). V lost 0 bases, J lost 8 bases, and 7 bases stayed unmatched. CDR3 DNA: TGTGCCAGCAGCTTGGCCTTACTAGCGGGAGAAGATGAGCAGTTCTTC. It is translated as CASSLALLAGEDEQFF. Full variable domain (missing parts from reference TRBV5-4 and TRBJ2-1): ETGVTQSPTHLIKTRGQQVTLRCSSQSGHNTVSWYQQALGQGPQFIFQYYREEENGRGNFPPRFSGLQFPNYSSELNVNALELDDSALYLCASSLALLAGEDEQFFGPGTRLTVL.

The chain combines TRBV7-8 with TRBJ1-5; perhaps TRBD1 as D (5 bases). CDR1 SGHVS and CDR2 FQNEAQ come from the germline V gene. This CDR3 has 15 amino acids. Trimming stripped 5 bases from V and 7 bases from J, with 18 bases between. CDR3 region: CASSRSQGSEQPQHF. The CDR3 bases are TGTGCCAGCAGCCGTTCCCAGGGAAGTGAACAGCCCCAGCATTTT.

This sequence joins TRBV18 and TRBJ2-2, with D possibly TRBD1 on 5 matching bases. CDR1 is KGHSH, CDR2 LQKENI, per germline. This CDR3 comprises 16 residues. Trimming stripped 3 bases from V and 2 bases from J, with 13 bases between. The CDR3 DNA reads TGTGCCAGCTCACCCCAGGGTTCGCCCAACACCGGGGAGCTGTTTTTT. Its protein is CASSPQGSPNTGELFF.

The rearrangement uses TRBV28 and TRBJ1-2, with a possible D match to TRBD1 (6 bases). Per the germline V gene, CDR1 is MDHEN and CDR2 is SYDVKM. V lost 5 bases and J 0 bases, leaving 16 bases between the germline ends. The CDR3 covers 16 residues. The CDR3 nucleotides are TGTGCCAGCAGTGGCCCGCGGTCAGGGGCTAACTATGGCTACACCTTC. Translated, it gives CASSGPRSGANYGYTF.

This clone was recorded only once. This sequence joins TRBV3-1 (or the pseudogene TRBV3-2) and TRBJ2-1; 7 nucleotides match TRBD1. J was trimmed by 2 bases and V by 1 base; bases with no gene match: 5. The CDR3 is 16 residues long. Germline V gives CDR1 LGHDT, CDR2 YNNKEL (reference sequence). The CDR3 nucleotides are TGTGCCAGCAGCCAAGGGACAGGTGAACCCTACAATGAGCAGTTCTTC. Translated: CASSQGTGEPYNEQFF.

This clone was found a few times. The genes are TRBV6-5 and TRBJ2-1; D gene uncertain. The CDR3 runs to 16 residues. The V gene lost 1 base and the J gene lost 0 bases, with 10 bases spanning the gap. CDR1 is MNHEY and CDR2 is SVGAGI in the germline V gene. CDR3 amino acids: CASSYLAHSSYNEQFF. The CDR3, as DNA: TGTGCCAGCAGTTACTTGGCCCATTCCTCCTACAATGAGCAGTTCTTC.

The chain recombines TRBV29-1 with TRBJ1-1; 8 nucleotides align to TRBD1. From germline, CDR1 is SQVTM and CDR2 ANQGSEA. The CDR3 length is 13 residues. With V trimmed by 7 bases and J by 1 base, 5 bases remained unmatched. CDR3 region: CSGGQGANTEAFF. The CDR3 DNA reads TGCAGCGGGGGCCAGGGGGCGAACACTGAAGCTTTCTTT.

The rearrangement joins TRBV6-5 to TRBJ1-5; D may be TRBD1 (5 bases). The CDR3 sequence is 15 residues long. Germline CDR1 reads MNHEY; CDR2 reads SVGAGI. With 0 bases removed from V and 3 bases from J, the gap between germline ends came to 9 bases. CDR3 coding DNA: TGTGCCAGCAGTTACTCAGGGGAAACCAATCAGCCCCAGCATTTT. It translates to CASSYSGETNQPQHF.

DNA of the CDR3: TGTGCCTGGGGCCCACCGGACAGGGACACTGAAGCTTTCTTT. Protein product: CAWGPPDRDTEAFF. The chain is built from TRBV30 and TRBJ1-1; 8 bases agree with TRBD1. The germline V gene encodes CDR1 GTSNPN and CDR2 SVGIG (reference sequence). The CDR3 covers 14 residues. Trimming cost V 5 bases and J 3 bases; bases outside gene matches: 8.

The rearrangement uses TRBV11-2 and TRBJ2-1; 9 positions match TRBD2. Trimming took 5 bases from V and 6 from J; bases not matched to a gene: 5. The CDR3 has 14 amino acids. Per germline, CDR1 SGHAT and CDR2 FQNNGV. DNA of the CDR3: TGTGCCAGCAGCGCGCGGGGGGGACCCAATGAGCAGTTCTTC. This codes for CASSARGGPNEQFF.

This chain joins TRBV6-1 and TRBJ2-7; D uncertain. The CDR3 totals 12 residues. CDR1 is MNHNS and CDR2 is SASEGT in the germline V gene. Trimming shortened V by 3 bases and J by 3 bases, and 6 bases separated the two germline ends. This chain's CDR3 is CASSDRGYEQYF. CDR3 DNA: TGTGCCAGCAGTGACCGAGGCTACGAGCAGTACTTC.

This chain links TRBV29-1 with TRBJ1-1; 8 bases fit TRBD1. Per germline, CDR1 SQVTM and CDR2 ANQGSEA. There are 14 residues in the CDR3. V dropped 6 bases and J dropped 4; count of bases not matched to a gene: 10. DNA of the CDR3: TGCAGCGTGACAGGGAGGCAGGGGGCCACTGAAGCTTTCTTT. Translating it yields CSVTGRQGATEAFF.

The gene calls are TRBV5-4 and TRBJ2-3; no firm D call. The CDR3 covers 14 residues. Trimming stripped 0 bases from V and 3 bases from J, with 8 bases between. Germline assignment: CDR1 SGHNT and CDR2 YYREEE (reference sequence). The CDR3 protein is CASSLDSGTDTQYF. The CDR3 nucleotides read TGTGCCAGCAGCTTGGACAGTGGGACAGATACGCAGTATTTT.

The chain carries TRBV5-1 and TRBJ2-7; 7 positions agree with TRBD1. Germline-derived CDR1 and CDR2 are SGHRS and YFSETQ. This CDR3 comprises 14 residues. The J segment lost 2 bases and the V segment lost 3 bases, leaving 5 bases of the junction unmatched. CDR3 coding DNA: TGCGCCAGCAGCTCGGGACAGAGAGCCTACGAGCAGTACTTC. It is translated as CASSSGQRAYEQYF.

This chain uses TRBV19 with TRBJ1-2; TRBD1 matches 7 bases. Germline-derived CDR1 and CDR2 are LNHDA and SQIVND (reference sequence). The CDR3 has 13 residues. Trimming removed 4 bases from V and 6 bases from J; junction bases left unmatched: 5. CDR3 residues: CASSNRDRDGYTF. In DNA, the CDR3 is TGTGCCAGTAGTAACAGGGACAGAGATGGCTACACCTTC.

The chain links TRBV19 to TRBJ2-3; the D gene is possibly TRBD1 (5 bases). The CDR3 runs 14 residues. V lost 3 bases and J lost 2, with 9 bases in between. Per the germline V gene, CDR1 is LNHDA and CDR2 is SQIVND (reference sequence). The CDR3 DNA follows: TGTGCCAGTAGTATTAAGGGGTCCACAGATACGCAGTATTTT. Protein product: CASSIKGSTDTQYF.

The V call is TRBV6-5, the J call TRBJ1-4; 8 bases fit TRBD1. Unmatched junction bases numbered 0, after V lost 1 base and J lost 2 bases. The CDR3 is 15 amino acids. The germline CDR1 and CDR2 sequences are MNHEY and SVGAGI. This CDR3 reads CASSYWTGTNEKLFF. CDR3 coding DNA: TGTGCCAGCAGTTACTGGACAGGGACTAATGAAAAACTGTTTTTT.

This sequence joins TRBV7-3 and TRBJ1-1; no clear D. Germline V CDR1 and CDR2: SGHTA, FQGTGA. The germline V and J ends were trimmed by 1 base and 1 base, with 10 bases remaining between them. The CDR3 consists of 15 residues. The CDR3 bases are TGTGCCAGCAGCTTAAACGCAGGCCCGAACACTGAAGCTTTCTTT. Protein product: CASSLNAGPNTEAFF.

The chain couples TRBV9 to TRBJ1-4; D is unresolved. The CDR3 has 15 residues. Trimming pared 0 bases from V and 0 bases from J, leaving 6 bases between. In germline, CDR1 is SGDLS, CDR2 YYNGEE. The CDR3 coding sequence is TGTGCCAGCAGCGTAGATCCCGCAACTAATGAAAAACTGTTTTTT. Amino acids: CASSVDPATNEKLFF.

The gene calls are TRBV25-1 and TRBJ1-2; the match to TRBD1 covers 8 bases. Germline V gene lookup returns CDR1 MGHDK and CDR2 SYGVNS. This CDR3 is built from 14 residues. V lost 3 bases and J lost 6; bases outside the gene matches: 6. The CDR3 protein is CASSDPGQANGYTF. CDR3 in DNA: TGTGCCAGCAGTGACCCGGGACAGGCTAATGGCTACACCTTC.